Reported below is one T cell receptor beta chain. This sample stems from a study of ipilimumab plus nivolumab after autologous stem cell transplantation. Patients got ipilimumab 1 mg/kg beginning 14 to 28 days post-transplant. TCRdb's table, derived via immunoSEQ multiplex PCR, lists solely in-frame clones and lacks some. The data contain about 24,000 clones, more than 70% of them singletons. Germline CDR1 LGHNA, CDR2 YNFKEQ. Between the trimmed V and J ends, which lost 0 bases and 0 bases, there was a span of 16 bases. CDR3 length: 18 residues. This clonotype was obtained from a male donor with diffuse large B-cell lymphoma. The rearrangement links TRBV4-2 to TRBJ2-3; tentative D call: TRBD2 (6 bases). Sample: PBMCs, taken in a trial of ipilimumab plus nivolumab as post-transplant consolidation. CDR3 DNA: TGTGCCAGCAGCCAAGAATCCGACGGGGGACCGAGCACAGATACGCAGTATTTT. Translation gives CASSQESDGGPSTDTQYF.